The 22 T cell receptor beta chains given below trace back to one sample, sequenced in a study of immune evolution from preneoplasia to lung adenocarcinoma. Produced via immunoSEQ multiplex PCR; TCRdb's table is partial and in-frame only. This table holds under 6,000 clones, roughly 86% found once. The sequencing input was FFPE lung adenocarcinoma in situ tissue. The receptors come from a person in their 70s with lung adenocarcinoma.

This clone was picked up a small number of times. The chain is built from TRBV28 and TRBJ1-3; maybe TRBD1 (5 bases). Germline V gene lookup returns CDR1 MDHEN and CDR2 SYDVKM. This CDR3 has 14 amino acids. Trimming removed 5 bases from V and 0 bases from J, with 8 bases in between. CDR3 amino acids: CASSPDSSGNTIYF. DNA of the CDR3: TGTGCCAGCAGTCCTGACAGCTCTGGAAACACCATATATTTT.

The J gene is TRBJ2-2, the V gene TRBV28; the D gene is possibly TRBD1 (6 bases). Trimming stripped 5 bases from V and 7 bases from J, with 11 bases between. In germline, CDR1 is MDHEN, CDR2 SYDVKM. The CDR3 contains 13 residues. The CDR3 here is CASSTQGSGELFF. DNA for the CDR3: TGTGCCAGCAGTACCCAGGGGAGCGGGGAGCTGTTTTTT.

The chain uses TRBV5-1 and TRBJ2-7, with 8 bases identical to TRBD1. The CDR3 sequence is 14 residues long. Looked up from germline, CDR1 is SGHRS and CDR2 is YFSETQ. V shed 4 bases and J 6 bases; nucleotides not matched to a gene: 9. The CDR3 bases are TGCGCCAGCAGCCTTTCAGGGGGCAGGAGCGAGCAGTACTTC. The encoded protein is CASSLSGGRSEQYF.

This chain links TRBV29-1 with TRBJ1-2; D is unresolved. Looked up from germline, CDR1 is SQVTM and CDR2 is ANQGSEA. The germline V and J ends were trimmed by 2 bases and 4 bases, with 11 bases remaining between them. The CDR3 totals 13 residues. The CDR3 DNA is TGCAGCGTTGAAAATTCGGGCAGCTATGGCTACACCTTC. It encodes CSVENSGSYGYTF.

The V and J genes are TRBV2 and TRBJ2-7, with 8 bases matching TRBD1. The CDR3 is made up of 13 amino acids. Germline V CDR1 and CDR2: SNHLY, FYNNEI. The junction had 4 bases not matched to a gene; V was cut back by 6 bases and J by 3 bases. The CDR3 here is CASRDREVYEQYF. The DNA of the CDR3 is TGTGCCAGCAGGGACAGGGAGGTCTACGAGCAGTACTTC.

This chain joins TRBV25-1 and TRBJ1-4; tentatively, D is TRBD1 (5 bases). The germline V and J ends were trimmed by 3 bases and 0 bases, with 11 bases remaining between them. Germline V lookup: CDR1 MGHDK, CDR2 SYGVNS. The CDR3 is 16 amino acids. The CDR3 sequence is CASSEITGTTNEKLFF. Written as DNA, the CDR3 is TGTGCCAGCAGTGAGATTACAGGCACAACTAATGAAAAACTGTTTTTT.

This sequence joins TRBV4-1 and TRBJ1-6; D is undetermined. Trimming cost V 0 bases and J 14 bases, with 20 bases left between them. This CDR3 has 16 amino acids. Germline CDR1 is MGHRA and CDR2 is YSYEKL. The CDR3 region has the DNA TGCGCCAGCAGCCAAGAAACGTGGAGCCTTCGCTCGACCCTCCACTTT. Amino acids: CASSQETWSLRSTLHF.

The chain recombines TRBV11-3 with TRBJ2-2; D possibly corresponds to TRBD2 (6 bases). Germline V gene lookup returns CDR1 SGHNT and CDR2 YENEEA. CDR3 length: 15 amino acids. Trimming removed 2 bases at V and 3 bases at J, with 10 bases between. Written as DNA, the CDR3 is TGTGCCAGCAGCTTAACGGGGGTTGACACCGGGGAGCTGTTTTTT. Amino acid sequence: CASSLTGVDTGELFF.

This chain joins TRBV7-9 and TRBJ2-7; 7 nucleotides line up with TRBD2. The junction had 4 bases not matched to a gene; V was cut back by 0 bases and J by 2 bases. The CDR3 has 15 residues. CDR1 SEHNR and CDR2 FQNEAQ come from the germline V gene (reference sequence). The CDR3: CASSLAGGSTYEQYF. The CDR3, as DNA: TGTGCCAGCAGCTTAGCGGGGGGGAGTACCTACGAGCAGTACTTC.

This sequence joins TRBV28 and TRBJ2-5; D may be TRBD1 or TRBD2 (6 bases each). V was shortened by 6 bases and J by 7 bases, with 24 bases between the two germline ends. Germline CDR1 reads MDHEN; CDR2 reads SYDVKM. The length of the CDR3 is 16 residues. DNA for the CDR3: TGTGCCAGCAGACTCGGGGGACGGGGGACAAGAGGGACCCAGTACTTC. Residues: CASRLGGRGTRGTQYF.

This chain links TRBV9 with TRBJ1-1, with D possibly TRBD1 on 6 matching bases. Germline V lookup: CDR1 SGDLS, CDR2 YYNGEE. Trimming took 3 bases from V and 4 from J, leaving 13 bases between them. The CDR3 runs to 14 residues. This CDR3 is CASSEGGASTEAFF. In DNA form, the CDR3 reads TGTGCCAGCAGCGAGGGGGGGGCGAGCACTGAAGCTTTCTTT. Variable domain in full (rest from reference TRBV9 and TRBJ1-1): DSGVTQTPKHLITATGQRVTLRCSPRSGDLSVYWYQQSLDQGLQFLIQYYNGEERAKGNILERFSAQQFPDLHSELNLSSLELGDSALYFCASSEGGASTEAFFGQGTRLTVV.

The chain combines TRBV15 with TRBJ2-7; D is perhaps TRBD1 or TRBD2 (5 bases each). The V gene lost 0 bases and the J gene lost 6 bases, with 12 bases spanning the gap. This CDR3 comprises 14 residues. CDR1 and CDR2 from the germline V gene are LNHNV and YYDKDF (reference sequence). The CDR3 region is CATSRDIGGSEQYF. The CDR3 DNA reads as TGTGCCACCAGCAGAGATATTGGGGGTTCCGAGCAGTACTTC.

This chain joins TRBV5-1 and TRBJ2-7; weak D call: TRBD2 (5 bases). Germline loops: CDR1 SGHRS, CDR2 YFSETQ. CDR3 length: 12 amino acids. Trimming stripped 7 bases from V and 5 bases from J, with 13 bases between. This chain's CDR3 is CASGEGAHEQYF. The CDR3, as DNA: TGCGCCAGCGGAGAGGGTGCCCACGAGCAGTACTTC.

The V gene is TRBV7-3, the J gene TRBJ2-7; 9 bases fit TRBD1. CDR1 is SGHTA, CDR2 FQGTGA, per germline. The CDR3 is made up of 14 amino acids. Losses at the gene ends were 5 bases for V and 6 bases for J; bases not matched to a gene: 8. The CDR3 nucleotides are TGTGCCAGCAGCGCCCAGGGACAGGGTTTCGAGCAGTACTTC. The encoded protein is CASSAQGQGFEQYF. The variable domain in full, completed from reference TRBV7-3 and TRBJ2-7, reads GAGVSQTPSNKVTEKGKYVELRCDPISGHTALYWYRQSLGQGPEFLIYFQGTGAADDSGLPNDRFFAVRPEGSVSTLKIQRTERGDSAVYLCASSAQGQGFEQYFGPGTRLTVT.

V gene TRBV5-6 combines with J gene TRBJ1-2, with a tentative D call TRBD1 (6 bases). Germline V lookup: CDR1 SGHDT, CDR2 YYEEEE. The V end was cut by 1 base, the J end by 0 bases, with 10 bases between. CDR3 length: 15 residues. The CDR3: CASSLTGFTNYGYTF. CDR3 in DNA: TGTGCCAGCAGCTTGACAGGGTTCACTAACTATGGCTACACCTTC.

The chain has TRBV18 and TRBJ1-5; no clear D. Trimming removed 3 bases from V and 7 bases from J, with 10 bases in between. The CDR3 has 13 amino acids. The germline CDR1 and CDR2 sequences are KGHSH and LQKENI. The CDR3 region has the DNA TGTGCCAGCTCACCCACGAGAAGCCAGCCCCAGCATTTT. Encoded protein: CASSPTRSQPQHF.

J is TRBJ2-3 and V is TRBV5-6; tentative D call: TRBD2 (6 bases). Trimming removed 0 bases at V and 3 bases at J, with 11 bases between. Germline V CDR1 and CDR2: SGHDT, YYEEEE. The CDR3 runs 15 residues. The CDR3 is CASSLAGTVTDTQYF. The CDR3 DNA reads as TGTGCCAGCAGCTTGGCCGGGACTGTGACAGATACGCAGTATTTT. Looking up the rest from reference TRBV5-6 and TRBJ2-3 gives the full variable domain: DAGVTQSPTHLIKTRGQQVTLRCSPKSGHDTVSWYQQALGQGPQFIFQYYEEEERQRGNFPDRFSGHQFPNYSSELNVNALLLGDSALYLCASSLAGTVTDTQYFGPGTRLTVL.

This sequence joins TRBV6-1 and TRBJ1-2, with D unresolved. Germline V gene data show CDR1 as MNHNS and CDR2 as SASEGT. The V end lost 3 bases, the J end lost 8 bases, and 16 bases lay between the germline ends. CDR3 length: 14 residues. CDR3 in amino acids: CASSDPPQSWGYTF. CDR3 DNA sequence: TGTGCCAGCAGTGATCCCCCCCAATCTTGGGGCTACACCTTC.

The chain is built from TRBV27 and TRBJ2-2; D call uncertain. The CDR3 runs to 14 residues. The V end was cut by 2 bases, the J end by 1 base, with 5 bases between. Per the germline V gene, CDR1 is MNHEY and CDR2 is SMNVEV (reference sequence). CDR3 in DNA: TGTGCCAGCAGTTTACACAGGAACACCGGGGAGCTGTTTTTT. Its translation: CASSLHRNTGELFF.

This clone was detected only once. The genes are TRBV10-3 and TRBJ2-1; 9 positions agree with TRBD2. This CDR3 contains 17 residues. Germline lookup yields CDR1 ENHRY and CDR2 SYGVKD. J lost 7 bases, V lost 4 bases, and 14 bases had no gene match. The CDR3 spells CAISGAGQAGGGNEQFF. The CDR3 nucleotides are TGTGCCATCAGTGGGGCAGGGCAAGCGGGGGGAGGGAATGAGCAGTTCTTC.

The chain uses TRBV27 and TRBJ1-5; 8 positions match TRBD1. Trimming removed 7 bases from V and 7 bases from J; junction bases left unmatched: 12. The length of the CDR3 is 15 residues. Germline V gene lookup returns CDR1 MNHEY and CDR2 SMNVEV (reference sequence). CDR3 DNA sequence: TGTGCCAGCAAACGATCCGACAGGGGCGGGCAGCCCCAGCATTTT. Encoded protein: CASKRSDRGGQPQHF.

This clone was detected only a few times. The CDR3: CASSEFSAGSVGYEQYF. The CDR3 DNA sequence: TGTGCCAGCAGTGAGTTTTCCGCAGGTAGTGTTGGGTACGAGCAGTACTTC. The rearrangement links TRBV6-1 to TRBJ2-7; unclear D gene. Trimming cost V 3 bases and J 4 bases, with 22 bases left between them. The germline V gene has CDR1 MNHNS and CDR2 SASEGT. The CDR3 sequence is 17 residues long.